The clone carrying this T cell receptor (beta chain) showed up just once. Its antigen is undetermined. The sample belongs to a study of T-cell memory formation after mild COVID-19. The wider study: Among the donors, TCR clusters were largely specific to each donor. Whole-study results and caveats: Later expanders leaned toward CD4+, whereas clones contracting from day 15 to 85 were balanced CD4/CD8.

The V gene lost 2 bases and the J gene lost 4 bases, with 7 bases spanning the gap. Per germline, CDR1 MNHEY and CDR2 SVGAGI. The CDR3 runs 13 residues. TCR alpha and TCR beta cDNA libraries with sample barcodes and UMIs came from 5'RACE using constant-segment primers. TCRdb called the 5' RACE reads again in MiXCR, with one record for every CDR3 protein. The repertoire holds approximately 150,000 distinct CDR3 sequences, with roughly 19% as singletons. The sequence came from an adult woman who had mild COVID-19 (a few samples of this study predate the infection). Cell type and time point are not known. The chain employs TRBV6-5 and TRBJ2-3; tentatively, D is TRBD2 (5 bases). Input material: PBMCs or a T cell subset sorted from them (not recorded which). CDR3 DNA: TGTGCCAGCAGTTACGAGGAGGCAGATACGCAGTATTTT. This encodes CASSYEEADTQYF.